The rows below give T cell receptor beta chains drawn from one sample of a study of CD8+ T cells in alopecia areata. The table came from immunoSEQ multiplex PCR; TCRdb's copy has only in-frame clones and leaves some out. The profile covers 90,000 to 150,000 clones, with about two fifths appearing a single time and about 3.1% taken by the ten largest. The sequenced material came from CD4+ T cells sorted from blood. These receptors originate from a human donor with alopecia areata. CDR3s include the opening cysteine and the closing phenylalanine or tryptophan. The D gene is left open where the match is weak. Clone size is given for some rows only: seen once, a few or many times, or a class if the clone is expanded.

cdr3_length: 16; d_call: NA; j_call: TRBJ1-4; clone_size: NA; v_call: TRBV7-6; cdr3_aa: CASSLGATGPNEKLFF; cdr3_nt: TGTGCCAGCAGCTTAGGAGCAACAGGACCTAATGAAAAACTGTTTTTT
cdr3_length: 14; d_call: NA; j_call: TRBJ1-1; clone_size: NA; v_call: TRBV5-1; cdr3_aa: CASSLAEPGTEAFF; cdr3_nt: TGCGCCAGCAGCTTGGCAGAGCCCGGGACTGAAGCTTTCTTT
cdr3_length: 11; d_call: NA; j_call: TRBJ1-2; clone_size: few; v_call: TRBV20-1; cdr3_aa: CSAIENYGYTF; cdr3_nt: TGCAGTGCTATCGAAAACTATGGCTACACCTTC
cdr3_length: 17; d_call: TRBD1; j_call: TRBJ1-5; clone_size: NA; v_call: TRBV28; cdr3_aa: CASSPHLTYRGGQPQHF; cdr3_nt: TGTGCCAGCAGTCCCCATCTCACATACAGGGGAGGGCAGCCCCAGCATTTT
cdr3_length: 14; d_call: NA; j_call: TRBJ2-5; clone_size: NA; v_call: TRBV5-1; cdr3_aa: CASSSGRIQETQYF; cdr3_nt: TGCGCCAGCAGCTCCGGACGGATCCAAGAGACCCAGTACTTC
cdr3_length: 13; d_call: TRBD1; j_call: TRBJ1-2; clone_size: NA; v_call: TRBV11-3; cdr3_aa: CASSSTGVDGYTF; cdr3_nt: TGTGCCAGCAGCTCGACAGGGGTTGATGGCTACACCTTC
cdr3_length: 14; d_call: NA; j_call: TRBJ1-1; clone_size: NA; v_call: TRBV19; cdr3_aa: CASTVQGGNTEAFF; cdr3_nt: TGTGCCAGTACCGTACAAGGGGGGAACACTGAAGCTTTCTTT
cdr3_length: 14; d_call: TRBD1; j_call: TRBJ2-3; clone_size: NA; v_call: TRBV29-1; cdr3_aa: CSVVRGQGTDTQYF; cdr3_nt: TGCAGCGTTGTCAGGGGGCAAGGCACAGATACGCAGTATTTT
cdr3_length: 14; d_call: NA; j_call: TRBJ2-5; clone_size: NA; v_call: TRBV18; cdr3_aa: CASSPRKLQETQYF; cdr3_nt: TGTGCCAGCTCACCCCGTAAACTACAAGAGACCCAGTACTTC
cdr3_length: 11; d_call: NA; j_call: TRBJ2-3; clone_size: NA; v_call: TRBV29-1; cdr3_aa: CSVVRVDTQYF; cdr3_nt: TGCAGCGTTGTAAGGGTTGATACGCAGTATTTT
cdr3_length: 16; d_call: TRBD2; j_call: TRBJ2-3; clone_size: few; v_call: TRBV7-2; cdr3_aa: CASSPLGGGGVDTQYF; cdr3_nt: TGTGCCAGCAGCCCCCTCGGGGGGGGAGGGGTAGATACGCAGTATTTT
cdr3_length: 14; d_call: TRBD1; j_call: TRBJ2-7; clone_size: NA; v_call: TRBV6-6; cdr3_aa: CASSYAQGAHEQYF; cdr3_nt: TGTGCCAGCAGTTACGCACAGGGGGCTCACGAGCAGTACTTC
cdr3_length: 15; d_call: TRBD2; j_call: TRBJ2-3; clone_size: few; v_call: TRBV7-2; cdr3_aa: CASSPGGPGTDTQYF; cdr3_nt: TGTGCCAGCAGCCCGGGGGGGCCCGGCACAGATACGCAGTATTTT
cdr3_length: 14; d_call: NA; j_call: TRBJ1-5; clone_size: few; v_call: TRBV29-1; cdr3_aa: CSVGWGRDISPQHF; cdr3_nt: TGCAGCGTTGGTTGGGGCAGGGACATCAGCCCCCAGCATTTT
cdr3_length: 14; d_call: NA; j_call: TRBJ2-1; clone_size: few; v_call: TRBV4-2; cdr3_aa: CASSQGDQYNEQFF; cdr3_nt: TGTGCCAGCAGCCAAGGTGATCAATACAATGAGCAGTTCTTC
cdr3_length: 18; d_call: NA; j_call: TRBJ2-6; clone_size: few; v_call: TRBV30; cdr3_aa: CAWSVRRQGSAGANVLTF; cdr3_nt: TGTGCCTGGAGTGTACGTCGGCAGGGTAGTGCTGGGGCCAACGTCCTGACTTTC
cdr3_length: 14; d_call: TRBD1; j_call: TRBJ2-7; clone_size: few; v_call: TRBV5-1; cdr3_aa: CASSSQGARYEQYF; cdr3_nt: TGCGCCAGCAGTTCTCAGGGGGCCCGATACGAGCAGTACTTC
cdr3_length: 14; d_call: NA; j_call: TRBJ1-6; clone_size: many; v_call: TRBV7-2; cdr3_aa: CASSQWTLGRTLHF; cdr3_nt: TGTGCCAGCAGCCAATGGACACTCGGGAGGACCCTCCACTTT
cdr3_length: 12; d_call: TRBD1; j_call: TRBJ2-5; clone_size: NA; v_call: TRBV29-1; cdr3_aa: CSVEGQGATQYF; cdr3_nt: TGCAGCGTTGAAGGACAGGGGGCGACCCAGTACTTC
cdr3_length: 16; d_call: NA; j_call: TRBJ2-1; clone_size: many; v_call: TRBV18; cdr3_aa: CASSPRGQSSYNEQFF; cdr3_nt: TGTGCCAGCTCACCGCGAGGACAGAGCTCCTACAATGAGCAGTTCTTC
cdr3_length: 12; d_call: NA; j_call: TRBJ2-1; clone_size: NA; v_call: TRBV29-1; cdr3_aa: CSVEDSLNEQFF; cdr3_nt: TGCAGCGTTGAGGACAGCCTCAATGAGCAGTTCTTC
cdr3_length: 14; d_call: NA; j_call: TRBJ1-3; clone_size: few; v_call: TRBV11-2; cdr3_aa: CASSQQYAGNTIYF; cdr3_nt: TGTGCCAGCAGCCAACAGTACGCTGGAAACACCATATATTTT
cdr3_length: 12; d_call: NA; j_call: TRBJ2-5; clone_size: few; v_call: TRBV27; cdr3_aa: CASSVTGETQYF; cdr3_nt: TGTGCCAGCAGTGTTACTGGGGAGACCCAGTACTTC
cdr3_length: 10; d_call: NA; j_call: TRBJ2-7; clone_size: few; v_call: TRBV7-2; cdr3_aa: CASGSGEQYF; cdr3_nt: TGTGCCAGCGGCTCAGGCGAGCAGTACTTC
cdr3_length: 14; d_call: NA; j_call: TRBJ2-1; clone_size: NA; v_call: TRBV29-1; cdr3_aa: CSVGDLLPSNEQFF; cdr3_nt: TGCAGCGTGGGGGACCTCTTGCCCTCCAATGAGCAGTTCTTC
cdr3_length: 17; d_call: TRBD1; j_call: TRBJ2-4; clone_size: NA; v_call: TRBV29-1; cdr3_aa: CSVSGQGIEGGKNIQYF; cdr3_nt: TGCAGCGTTTCGGGACAGGGGATAGAAGGGGGCAAAAACATTCAGTACTTC
cdr3_length: 13; d_call: NA; j_call: TRBJ2-4; clone_size: few; v_call: TRBV29-1; cdr3_aa: CSVLQGSKNIQYF; cdr3_nt: TGCAGCGTCTTACAGGGATCCAAAAACATTCAGTACTTC
cdr3_length: 17; d_call: NA; j_call: TRBJ1-3; clone_size: NA; v_call: TRBV9; cdr3_aa: CASSVEVGGSSGNTIYF; cdr3_nt: TGTGCCAGCAGCGTAGAGGTGGGCGGATCGAGTGGAAACACCATATATTTT
cdr3_length: 14; d_call: NA; j_call: TRBJ1-1; clone_size: NA; v_call: TRBV30; cdr3_aa: CAWSVIGVNTEAFF; cdr3_nt: TGTGCCTGGAGTGTAATTGGGGTTAACACTGAAGCTTTCTTT
cdr3_length: 13; d_call: NA; j_call: TRBJ2-2; clone_size: NA; v_call: TRBV14; cdr3_aa: CASSPRPTGELFF; cdr3_nt: TGTGCCAGCAGCCCCCGACCTACCGGGGAGCTGTTTTTT
cdr3_length: 13; d_call: NA; j_call: TRBJ2-7; clone_size: NA; v_call: TRBV29-1; cdr3_aa: CSARFGSSYEQYF; cdr3_nt: TGCAGCGCTCGCTTTGGCAGCTCCTACGAGCAGTACTTC
cdr3_length: 12; d_call: TRBD1; j_call: TRBJ2-7; clone_size: NA; v_call: TRBV29-1; cdr3_aa: CSAWDRGYEQYF; cdr3_nt: TGCAGCGCTTGGGACAGGGGGTACGAGCAGTACTTC
cdr3_length: 13; d_call: NA; j_call: TRBJ1-2; clone_size: once; v_call: TRBV30; cdr3_aa: CAWRLHPNYGYTF; cdr3_nt: TGTGCCTGGAGGTTACACCCCAACTATGGCTACACCTTC
cdr3_length: 16; d_call: NA; j_call: TRBJ1-6; clone_size: few; v_call: TRBV18; cdr3_aa: CASSPYPSGPDSPLHF; cdr3_nt: TGTGCCAGCTCCCCTTACCCGTCAGGGCCGGATTCACCCCTCCACTTT
cdr3_length: 13; d_call: NA; j_call: TRBJ1-1; clone_size: NA; v_call: TRBV29-1; cdr3_aa: CSVEDSWNTEAFF; cdr3_nt: TGCAGCGTTGAAGACAGCTGGAACACTGAAGCTTTCTTT
cdr3_length: 14; d_call: NA; j_call: TRBJ1-2; clone_size: NA; v_call: TRBV30; cdr3_aa: CAWTKRGKNYGYTF; cdr3_nt: TGTGCCTGGACCAAAAGGGGAAAGAATTATGGCTACACCTTC
cdr3_length: 12; d_call: TRBD1; j_call: TRBJ2-1; clone_size: NA; v_call: TRBV29-1; cdr3_aa: CSVPGTGFGQFF; cdr3_nt: TGCAGCGTGCCTGGGACAGGGTTTGGGCAGTTCTTC
cdr3_length: 15; d_call: NA; j_call: TRBJ2-6; clone_size: NA; v_call: TRBV7-8; cdr3_aa: CASSLEGSGANVLTF; cdr3_nt: TGTGCCAGCAGCTTAGAAGGCTCTGGGGCCAACGTCCTGACTTTC
cdr3_length: 15; d_call: TRBD2; j_call: TRBJ2-1; clone_size: NA; v_call: TRBV5-1; cdr3_aa: CASSFSAGAYNEQFF; cdr3_nt: TGCGCCAGCAGCTTCTCGGCGGGGGCCTACAATGAGCAGTTCTTC
cdr3_length: 17; d_call: NA; j_call: TRBJ1-1; clone_size: NA; v_call: TRBV5-1; cdr3_aa: CASSFQPEGRVNAEAFF; cdr3_nt: TGCGCCAGCAGCTTTCAGCCCGAAGGGAGGGTGAACGCTGAAGCTTTCTTT
cdr3_length: 15; d_call: NA; j_call: TRBJ1-2; clone_size: few; v_call: TRBV29-1; cdr3_aa: CSARGADSPYYGYTF; cdr3_nt: TGCAGCGCCAGAGGGGCAGACTCGCCCTACTATGGCTACACCTTC
cdr3_length: 14; d_call: NA; j_call: TRBJ2-7; clone_size: NA; v_call: TRBV29-1; cdr3_aa: CSVAARGVRYEQYF; cdr3_nt: TGCAGCGTTGCCGCCCGAGGGGTCCGCTACGAGCAGTACTTC
cdr3_length: 14; d_call: TRBD1; j_call: TRBJ1-2; clone_size: once; v_call: TRBV28; cdr3_aa: CASSPTGKGYGYTF; cdr3_nt: TGTGCCAGCAGCCCGACAGGGAAAGGGTATGGCTACACCTTC
cdr3_length: 15; d_call: TRBD1; j_call: TRBJ2-5; clone_size: few; v_call: TRBV29-1; cdr3_aa: CSVESPGQGTWTQYF; cdr3_nt: TGCAGCGTTGAGTCGCCGGGACAGGGGACTTGGACCCAGTACTTC
cdr3_length: 13; d_call: TRBD1; j_call: TRBJ2-7; clone_size: NA; v_call: TRBV6-4; cdr3_aa: CATRTGASYEQYF; cdr3_nt: TGTGCCACCCGGACAGGGGCATCCTACGAGCAGTACTTC
cdr3_length: 15; d_call: NA; j_call: TRBJ1-2; clone_size: NA; v_call: TRBV15; cdr3_aa: CATSRDFSPAYGYTF; cdr3_nt: TGTGCCACCAGCAGAGATTTTTCCCCGGCCTATGGCTACACCTTC
cdr3_length: 12; d_call: NA; j_call: TRBJ2-7; clone_size: NA; v_call: TRBV7-2; cdr3_aa: CASSLGWNEQYF; cdr3_nt: TGTGCCAGCAGCTTAGGATGGAACGAGCAGTACTTC
cdr3_length: 16; d_call: TRBD2; j_call: TRBJ2-2; clone_size: once; v_call: TRBV4-2; cdr3_aa: CASSQRSGVNTGELFF; cdr3_nt: TGTGCCAGCAGCCAACGAAGCGGGGTGAACACCGGGGAGCTGTTTTTT
cdr3_length: 13; d_call: NA; j_call: TRBJ2-4; clone_size: NA; v_call: TRBV2; cdr3_aa: CASKEGETNIQYF; cdr3_nt: TGTGCCAGCAAGGAGGGGGAGACCAACATTCAGTACTTC
cdr3_length: 13; d_call: NA; j_call: TRBJ1-4; clone_size: NA; v_call: TRBV6-5; cdr3_aa: CASSYSRGEKLFF; cdr3_nt: TGTGCCAGCAGTTACTCGAGAGGGGAAAAACTGTTTTTT
cdr3_length: 14; d_call: NA; j_call: TRBJ2-5; clone_size: few; v_call: TRBV4-1; cdr3_aa: CASSSKGIQETQYF; cdr3_nt: TGCGCCAGCAGCTCCAAAGGCATCCAAGAGACCCAGTACTTC
cdr3_length: 14; d_call: NA; j_call: TRBJ2-7; clone_size: NA; v_call: TRBV15; cdr3_aa: CATSRALQGDEQYF; cdr3_nt: TGTGCCACCAGCAGGGCCCTACAGGGAGACGAGCAGTACTTC
cdr3_length: 12; d_call: NA; j_call: TRBJ1-5; clone_size: few; v_call: TRBV29-1; cdr3_aa: CSVGARGQPQHF; cdr3_nt: TGCAGCGTAGGGGCTAGAGGTCAGCCCCAGCATTTT